This T cell receptor beta chain was captured by sequencing in a study of identical twins. The junction had 12 bases not matched to a gene; V was cut back by 4 bases and J by 5 bases. Germline-derived CDR1 and CDR2 are ENHRY and SYGVKD. The CDR3 has 17 residues. This clonotype appeared a few times. Its antigen is not known. Whole-study results and caveats: Whereas memory repertoires showed no such difference, abundant cord blood beta clonotypes carried fewer insertions. Invariant populations such as MAIT and iNKT cells could partly muddle zero-insertion analyses.

MiXCR, run by TCRdb on the 5' RACE reads, gives a single entry per CDR3 protein. This sample yields some 760,000 distinct CDR3 sequences, of which 18% are seen a single time; roughly 14% belongs to the top ten. This sample was shared with a second study, whose subject was T cells expressing NK-cell markers.

The chain couples TRBV10-3 to TRBJ1-4; 8 bases agree with TRBD1. Sequencing used PBMCs. This TCR was recovered from a woman between 18 and 29 years old in good health. CDR3 sequence (DNA): TGTGCCATCAGTGCGACAGGGGCAACGGTACTAAATGAAAAACTGTTTTTT. It codes for CAISATGATVLNEKLFF.